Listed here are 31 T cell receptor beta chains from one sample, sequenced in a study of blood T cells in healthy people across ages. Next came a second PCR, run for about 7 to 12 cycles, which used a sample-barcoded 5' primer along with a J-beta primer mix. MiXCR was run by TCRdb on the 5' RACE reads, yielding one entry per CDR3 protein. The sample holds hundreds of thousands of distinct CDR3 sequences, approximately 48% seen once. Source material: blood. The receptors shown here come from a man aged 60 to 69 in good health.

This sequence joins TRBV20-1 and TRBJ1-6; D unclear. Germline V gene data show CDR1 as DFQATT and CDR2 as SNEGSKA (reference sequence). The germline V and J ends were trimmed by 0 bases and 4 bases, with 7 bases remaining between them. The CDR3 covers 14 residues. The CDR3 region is CSARDGVYNSPLHF. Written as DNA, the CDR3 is TGCAGTGCTAGAGACGGGGTGTATAATTCACCCCTCCACTTT.

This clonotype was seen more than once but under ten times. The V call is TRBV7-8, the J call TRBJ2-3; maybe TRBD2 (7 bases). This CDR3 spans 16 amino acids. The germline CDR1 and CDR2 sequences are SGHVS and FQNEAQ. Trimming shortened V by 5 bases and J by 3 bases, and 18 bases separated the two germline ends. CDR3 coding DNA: TGTGCCAGCAGCCAAACAGGGACGGGGGGAACAGATACGCAGTATTTT. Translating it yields CASSQTGTGGTDTQYF.

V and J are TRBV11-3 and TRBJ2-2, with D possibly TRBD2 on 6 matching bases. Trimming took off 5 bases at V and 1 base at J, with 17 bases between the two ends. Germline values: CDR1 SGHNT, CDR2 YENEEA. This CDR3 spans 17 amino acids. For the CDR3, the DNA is TGTGCCAGCAGCCACAAACCGGGACTCCTGAACACCGGGGAGCTGTTTTTT. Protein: CASSHKPGLLNTGELFF. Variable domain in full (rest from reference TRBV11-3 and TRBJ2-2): EAGVVQSPRYKIIEKKQPVAFWCNPISGHNTLYWYLQNLGQGPELLIRYENEEAVDDSQLPKDRFSAERLKGVDSTLKIQPAELGDSAVYLCASSHKPGLLNTGELFFGEGSRLTVL.

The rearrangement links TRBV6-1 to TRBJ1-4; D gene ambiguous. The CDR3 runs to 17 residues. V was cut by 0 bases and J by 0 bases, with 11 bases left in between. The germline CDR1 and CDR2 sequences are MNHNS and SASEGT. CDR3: CASSEAGSAATNEKLFF. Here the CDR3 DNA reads TGTGCCAGCAGTGAAGCGGGCAGCGCAGCAACTAATGAAAAACTGTTTTTT.

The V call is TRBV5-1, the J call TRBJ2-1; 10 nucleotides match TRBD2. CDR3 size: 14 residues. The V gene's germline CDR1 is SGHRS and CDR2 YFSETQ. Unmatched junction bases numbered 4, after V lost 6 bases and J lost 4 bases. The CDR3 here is CASKASGGYNEQFF. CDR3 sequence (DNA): TGCGCCAGCAAGGCTAGCGGGGGTTACAATGAGCAGTTCTTC.

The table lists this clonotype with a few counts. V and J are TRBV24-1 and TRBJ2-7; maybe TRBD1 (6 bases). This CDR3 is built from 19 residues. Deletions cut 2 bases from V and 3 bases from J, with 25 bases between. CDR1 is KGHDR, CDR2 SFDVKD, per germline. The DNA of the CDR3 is TGTGCCACCAGTGATTACCTTGATTCGAGGACAGAACCTGACTACGAGCAGTACTTC. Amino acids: CATSDYLDSRTEPDYEQYF.

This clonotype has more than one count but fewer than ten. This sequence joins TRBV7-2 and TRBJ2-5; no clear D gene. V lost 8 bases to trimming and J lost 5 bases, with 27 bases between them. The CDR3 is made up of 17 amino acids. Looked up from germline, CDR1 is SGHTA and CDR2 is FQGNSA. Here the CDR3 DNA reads TGTGCCAGCGGACCTATCGTGCTCTCTACAAGGGTGGAGACCCAGTACTTC. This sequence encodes CASGPIVLSTRVETQYF.

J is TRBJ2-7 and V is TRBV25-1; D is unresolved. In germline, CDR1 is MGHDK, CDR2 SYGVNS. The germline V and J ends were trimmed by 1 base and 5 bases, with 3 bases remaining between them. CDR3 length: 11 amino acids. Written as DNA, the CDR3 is TGTGCCAGCAGTGAATGGAACGAGCAGTACTTC. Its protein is CASSEWNEQYF.

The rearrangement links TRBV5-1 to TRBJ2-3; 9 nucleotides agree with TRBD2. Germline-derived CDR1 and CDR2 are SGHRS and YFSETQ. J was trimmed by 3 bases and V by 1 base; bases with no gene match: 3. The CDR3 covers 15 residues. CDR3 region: CASSLPSGVTDTQYF. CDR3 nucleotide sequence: TGCGCCAGCAGCTTGCCTAGCGGGGTTACAGATACGCAGTATTTT.

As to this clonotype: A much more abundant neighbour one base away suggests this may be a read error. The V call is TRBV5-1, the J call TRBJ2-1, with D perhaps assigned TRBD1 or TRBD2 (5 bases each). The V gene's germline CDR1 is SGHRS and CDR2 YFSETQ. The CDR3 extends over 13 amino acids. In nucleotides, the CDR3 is TGCGCCAGCAGCTCCGGGACCTACAAGGAGCAGTTCTTC. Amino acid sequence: CASSSGTYKEQFF. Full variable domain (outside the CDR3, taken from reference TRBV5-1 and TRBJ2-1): KAGVTQTPRYLIKTRGQQVTLSCSPISGHRSVSWYQQTPGQGLQFLFEYFSETQRNKGNFPGRFSGRQFSNSRSEMNVSTLELGDSALYLCASSSGTYKEQFFGPGTRLTVL.

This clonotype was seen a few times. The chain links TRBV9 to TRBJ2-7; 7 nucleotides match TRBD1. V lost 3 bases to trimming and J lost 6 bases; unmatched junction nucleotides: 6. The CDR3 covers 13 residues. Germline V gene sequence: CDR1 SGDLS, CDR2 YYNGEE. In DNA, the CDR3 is TGTGCCAGCAGCGCCGAAACAGGGGCCGAGCAGTACTTC. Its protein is CASSAETGAEQYF.

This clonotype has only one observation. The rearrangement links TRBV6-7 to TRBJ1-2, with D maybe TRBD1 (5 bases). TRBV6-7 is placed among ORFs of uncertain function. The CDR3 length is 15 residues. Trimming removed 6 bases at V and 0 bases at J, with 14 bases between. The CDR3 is CASSSDSPTNYGYTF. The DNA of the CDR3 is TGTGCCAGCAGCTCAGACAGCCCTACTAACTATGGCTACACCTTC.

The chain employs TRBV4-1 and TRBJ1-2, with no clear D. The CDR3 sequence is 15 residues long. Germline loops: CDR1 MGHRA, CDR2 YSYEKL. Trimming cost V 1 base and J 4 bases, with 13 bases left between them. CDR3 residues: CASSQAINGFYGYTF. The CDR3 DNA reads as TGCGCCAGCAGCCAAGCGATCAATGGCTTCTATGGCTACACCTTC.

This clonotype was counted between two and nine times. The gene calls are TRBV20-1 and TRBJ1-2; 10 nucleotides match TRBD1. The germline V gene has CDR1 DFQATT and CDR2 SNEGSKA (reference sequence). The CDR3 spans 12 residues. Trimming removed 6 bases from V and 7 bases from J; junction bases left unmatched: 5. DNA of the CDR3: TGCAGTGCAATAGACAGGGGGCTTGGCTACACCTTC. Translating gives CSAIDRGLGYTF.

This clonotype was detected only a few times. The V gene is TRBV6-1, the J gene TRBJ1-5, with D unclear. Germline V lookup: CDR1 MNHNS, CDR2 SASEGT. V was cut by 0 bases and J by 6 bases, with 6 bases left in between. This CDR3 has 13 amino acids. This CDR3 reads CASSEAGIQPQHF. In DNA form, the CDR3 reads TGTGCCAGCAGTGAAGCTGGGATTCAGCCCCAGCATTTT.

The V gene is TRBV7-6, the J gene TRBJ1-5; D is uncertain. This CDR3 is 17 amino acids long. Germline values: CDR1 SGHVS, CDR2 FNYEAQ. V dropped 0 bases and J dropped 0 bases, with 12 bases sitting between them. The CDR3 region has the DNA TGTGCCAGCAGCTTAGCGTCCGGTCCGTTTAGCAATCAGCCCCAGCATTTT. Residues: CASSLASGPFSNQPQHF.

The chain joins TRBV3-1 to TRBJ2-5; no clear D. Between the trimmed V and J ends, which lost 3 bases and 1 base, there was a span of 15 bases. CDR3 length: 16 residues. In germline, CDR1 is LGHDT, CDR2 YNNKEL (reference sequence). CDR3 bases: TGTGCCAGCAGCCAGGGAAAGGGTAACCTCCAAGAGACCCAGTACTTC. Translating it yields CASSQGKGNLQETQYF.

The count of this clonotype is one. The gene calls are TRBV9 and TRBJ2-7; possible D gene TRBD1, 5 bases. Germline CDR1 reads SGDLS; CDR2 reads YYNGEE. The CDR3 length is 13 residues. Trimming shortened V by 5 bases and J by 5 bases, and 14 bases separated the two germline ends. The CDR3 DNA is TGTGCCAGCAGTGGCAGGGTGGACGACGAGCAGTACTTC. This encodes CASSGRVDDEQYF.

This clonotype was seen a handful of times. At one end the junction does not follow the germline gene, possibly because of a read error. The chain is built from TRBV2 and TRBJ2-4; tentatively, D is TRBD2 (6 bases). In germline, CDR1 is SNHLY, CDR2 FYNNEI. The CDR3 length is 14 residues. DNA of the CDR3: TGTGCCAGCACCCCGGGACTCCATAAAAATATTCAGTACTTC. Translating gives CASTPGLHKNIQYF.

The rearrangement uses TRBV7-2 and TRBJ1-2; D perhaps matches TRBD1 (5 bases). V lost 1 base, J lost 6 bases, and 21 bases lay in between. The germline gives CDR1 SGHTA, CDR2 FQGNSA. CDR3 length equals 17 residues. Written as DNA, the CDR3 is TGTGCCAGCAGCTTAGGATTATGGGGCAAGGGCGGTCATGGCTACACCTTC. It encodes CASSLGLWGKGGHGYTF.

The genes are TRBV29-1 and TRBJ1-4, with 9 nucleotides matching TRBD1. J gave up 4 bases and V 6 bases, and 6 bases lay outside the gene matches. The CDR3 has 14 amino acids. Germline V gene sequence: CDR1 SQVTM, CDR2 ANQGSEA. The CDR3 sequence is CSVTTGGINEKLFF. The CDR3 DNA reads TGCAGCGTAACGACAGGGGGAATTAATGAAAAACTGTTTTTT.

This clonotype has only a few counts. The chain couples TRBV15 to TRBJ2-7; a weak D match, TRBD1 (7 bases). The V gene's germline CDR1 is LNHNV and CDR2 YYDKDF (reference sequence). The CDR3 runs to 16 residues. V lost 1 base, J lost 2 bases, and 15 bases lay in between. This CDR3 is CATSRGNGRGAYEQYF. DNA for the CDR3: TGTGCCACCAGCAGAGGAAACGGCAGGGGGGCCTACGAGCAGTACTTC. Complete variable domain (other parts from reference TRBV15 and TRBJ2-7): DAMVIQNPRYQVTQFGKPVTLSCSQTLNHNVMYWYQQKSSQAPKLLFHYYDKDFNNEADTPDNFQSRRPNTSFCFLDIRSPGLGDTAMYLCATSRGNGRGAYEQYFGPGTRLTVT.

This chain's CDR3 is CSAPNMADTQYF. The DNA of the CDR3 is TGCAGTGCCCCTAATATGGCAGATACGCAGTATTTT. The J gene is TRBJ2-3, the V gene TRBV20-1; D gene unclear. Germline V lookup: CDR1 DFQATT, CDR2 SNEGSKA (reference sequence). Trimming removed 6 bases at V and 4 bases at J, with 11 bases between. This CDR3 has 12 amino acids.

The CDR3 region is CASSLDLRGVQETQYF. Here the CDR3 DNA reads TGTGCCAGCAGCTTAGATCTAAGGGGGGTGCAAGAGACCCAGTACTTC. The V gene is TRBV11-2, the J gene TRBJ2-5; perhaps D is TRBD1 or TRBD2 (6 bases each). V lost 0 bases, J lost 2 bases, and 13 bases lay in between. Germline lookup yields CDR1 SGHAT and CDR2 FQNNGV. The length of the CDR3 is 16 residues.

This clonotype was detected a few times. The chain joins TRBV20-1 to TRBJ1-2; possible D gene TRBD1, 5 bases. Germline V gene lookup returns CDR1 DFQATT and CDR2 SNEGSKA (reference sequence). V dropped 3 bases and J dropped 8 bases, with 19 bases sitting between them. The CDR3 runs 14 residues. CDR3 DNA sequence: TGCAGTGCTAGCCCCTCCGGGACCCTAAGGGGCTACACCTTC. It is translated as CSASPSGTLRGYTF.

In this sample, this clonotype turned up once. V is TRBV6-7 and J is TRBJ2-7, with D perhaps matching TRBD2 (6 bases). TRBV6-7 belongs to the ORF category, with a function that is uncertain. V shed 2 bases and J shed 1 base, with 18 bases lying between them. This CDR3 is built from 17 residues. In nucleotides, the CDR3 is TGTGCCAGCAGTTACCCCTCCCCGGGACTTACTTCCTACGAGCAGTACTTC. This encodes CASSYPSPGLTSYEQYF.

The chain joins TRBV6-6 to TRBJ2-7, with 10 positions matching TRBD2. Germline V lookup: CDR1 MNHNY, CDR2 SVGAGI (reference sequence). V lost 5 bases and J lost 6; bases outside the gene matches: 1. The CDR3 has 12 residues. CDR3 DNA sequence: TGTGCCAGCAGTAGGACTAGCGGCGAGCAGTACTTC. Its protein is CASSRTSGEQYF.

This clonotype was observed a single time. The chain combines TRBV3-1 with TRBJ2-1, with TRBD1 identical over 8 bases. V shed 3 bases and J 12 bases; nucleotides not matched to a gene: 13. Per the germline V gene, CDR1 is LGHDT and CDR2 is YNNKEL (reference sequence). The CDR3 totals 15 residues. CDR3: CASSQTGEPLIGQFF. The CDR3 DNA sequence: TGTGCCAGCAGCCAGACAGGGGAGCCTTTGATAGGGCAGTTCTTC.

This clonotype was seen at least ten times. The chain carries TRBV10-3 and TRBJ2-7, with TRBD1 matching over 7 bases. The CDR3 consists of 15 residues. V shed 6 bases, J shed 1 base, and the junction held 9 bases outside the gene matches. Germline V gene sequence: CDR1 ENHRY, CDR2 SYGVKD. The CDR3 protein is CAISDRDRGSYEQYF. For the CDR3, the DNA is TGTGCCATCAGCGACCGGGACAGAGGATCCTACGAGCAGTACTTC.

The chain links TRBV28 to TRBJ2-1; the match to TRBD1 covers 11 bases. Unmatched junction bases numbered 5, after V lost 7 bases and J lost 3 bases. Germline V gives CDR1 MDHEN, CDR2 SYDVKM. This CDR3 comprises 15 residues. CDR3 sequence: CASNLGTGGYNEQFF. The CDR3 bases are TGTGCCAGCAATCTCGGGACAGGGGGCTACAATGAGCAGTTCTTC.

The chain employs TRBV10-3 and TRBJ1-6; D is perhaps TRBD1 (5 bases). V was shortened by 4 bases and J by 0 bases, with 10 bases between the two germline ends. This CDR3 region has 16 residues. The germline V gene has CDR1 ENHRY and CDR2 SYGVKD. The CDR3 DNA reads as TGTGCCATCAGTGGGGACTTCCTCTCCTATAATTCACCCCTCCACTTT. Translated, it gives CAISGDFLSYNSPLHF.